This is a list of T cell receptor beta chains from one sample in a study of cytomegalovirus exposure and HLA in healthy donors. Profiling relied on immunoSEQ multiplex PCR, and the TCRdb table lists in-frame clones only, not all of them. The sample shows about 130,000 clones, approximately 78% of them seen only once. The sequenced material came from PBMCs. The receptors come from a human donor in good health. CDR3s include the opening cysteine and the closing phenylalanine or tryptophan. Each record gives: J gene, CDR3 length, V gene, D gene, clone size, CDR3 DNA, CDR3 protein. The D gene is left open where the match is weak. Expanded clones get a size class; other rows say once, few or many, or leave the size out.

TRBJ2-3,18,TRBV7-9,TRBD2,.,TGTTCCAGCAGCTCCCTGACTAGCGGGGCCTCTAGCACAGATACGCAGTATTTT,CSSSSLTSGASSTDTQYF
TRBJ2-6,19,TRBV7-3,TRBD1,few,TGTGCCAGCAGCTTAATAGGGGGACAGCTATACTCTGGGGCCAACGTCCTGACTTTC,CASSLIGGQLYSGANVLTF
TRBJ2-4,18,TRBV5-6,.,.,TGTGCCAGCAGCAGGGTGTCAGGGGATTGGTTGGCCAAAAACATTCAGTACTTC,CASSRVSGDWLAKNIQYF
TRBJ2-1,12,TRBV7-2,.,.,TGTGCCAGCAGCTACCCAGGGGAGAAGCAGTTCTTC,CASSYPGEKQFF
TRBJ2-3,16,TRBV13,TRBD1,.,TGTGCCAGCAGCGTAAGACAGGGGTACAGCACAGATACGCAGTATTTT,CASSVRQGYSTDTQYF
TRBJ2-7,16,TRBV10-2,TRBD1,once,TGCGCCAGCACCCCCTTCTTCACAGGGGGACCCTACGAGCAGTACTTC,CASTPFFTGGPYEQYF
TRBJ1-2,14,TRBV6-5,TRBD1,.,TGTGCCAGCAGCAGGGGGCGGGCAGGGCACGGCTACACCTTC,CASSRGRAGHGYTF
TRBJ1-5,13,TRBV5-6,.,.,TGTGCCAGCAGTCAGTCGGGGTTACGGCCCCAGCATTTT,CASSQSGLRPQHF
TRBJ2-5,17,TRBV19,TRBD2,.,TGTGCCAGTAGTATAGATTCTAGCGGGGGCGGTTCGGGGGCCCAGTACTTC,CASSIDSSGGGSGAQYF
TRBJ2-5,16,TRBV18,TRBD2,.,TGTGCCAGCTCACGGACTAGCGGGGATCCAAAAGAGACCCAGTACTTC,CASSRTSGDPKETQYF
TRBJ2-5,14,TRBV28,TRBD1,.,TGTGCCAGCAGTACCTCGACAGGGCTGGAGACCCAGTACTTC,CASSTSTGLETQYF
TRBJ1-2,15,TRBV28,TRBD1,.,TGTGCCAGCAGCCTAACAGACAGGGGCAACTATGGCTACACCTTC,CASSLTDRGNYGYTF
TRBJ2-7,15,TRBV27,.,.,TGTGCCAGCAGTCCCAAGACTAGAATCCACTACGAGCAGTACTTC,CASSPKTRIHYEQYF
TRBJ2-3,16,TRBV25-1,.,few,TGTGCCAGCAGTGAAGGGAACCCGGGGGGCACAGATACGCAGTATTTT,CASSEGNPGGTDTQYF
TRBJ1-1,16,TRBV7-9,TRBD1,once,TGTGCCAGCAGCTTAGGCGACAGGGGGCGCGACACTGAAGCTTTCTTT,CASSLGDRGRDTEAFF
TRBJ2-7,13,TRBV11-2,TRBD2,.,TGTGCCAGCAGCACGGGGGGGAGCTACGAGCAGTACTTC,CASSTGGSYEQYF
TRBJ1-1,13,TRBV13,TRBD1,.,TGTGCCAGCAGCCGGGACAGGAACACTGAAGCTTTCTTT,CASSRDRNTEAFF
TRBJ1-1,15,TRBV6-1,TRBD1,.,TGTGCCAGCAGTGGTGCGACAGGGTGGGACACTGAAGCTTTCTTT,CASSGATGWDTEAFF
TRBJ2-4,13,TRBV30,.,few,TGTGCCTGGAGTGTTGCAGGGGCAAACATTCAGTACTTC,CAWSVAGANIQYF
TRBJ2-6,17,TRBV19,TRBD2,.,TGTGCCAGTAGTACCCGACTAGCACACTCTGGGGCCAACGTCCTGACTTTC,CASSTRLAHSGANVLTF
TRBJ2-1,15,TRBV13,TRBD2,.,TGTGCCAGCAGCCCCCGGGGCGGGAGGGGTGATGAGCAGTTCTTC,CASSPRGGRGDEQFF
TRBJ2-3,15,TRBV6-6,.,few,TGTGCCAGCAGTTACCTCGTCAAGGGGGCAGATACGCAGTATTTT,CASSYLVKGADTQYF
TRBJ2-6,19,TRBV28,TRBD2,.,TGTGCCAGCAGTTTACGGGTAGGACTAGCGGGATCCCGGCCCAACGTCCTGACTTTC,CASSLRVGLAGSRPNVLTF
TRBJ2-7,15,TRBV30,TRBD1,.,TGTGCCTGGAGTCTAGGGGGACAGGGTTCCTACGAGCAGTACTTC,CAWSLGGQGSYEQYF
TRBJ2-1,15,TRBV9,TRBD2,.,TGTGCCAGCAGCGATCTAGCGGGAGCCGACAATGAGCAGTTCTTC,CASSDLAGADNEQFF
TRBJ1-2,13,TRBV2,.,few,TGTGCCAGCACAAACTACTGGATGGATGGCTACACCTTC,CASTNYWMDGYTF
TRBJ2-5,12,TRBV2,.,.,TGTGCCATCAACCGGGACTGGGAGACCCAGTACTTC,CAINRDWETQYF
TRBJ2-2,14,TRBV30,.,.,TGTGCCTGGAGTTGGGACTGGAACACCGGGGAGCTGTTTTTT,CAWSWDWNTGELFF
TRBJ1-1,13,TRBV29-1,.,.,TGCAGCGCACACGTCGGGTTGGACACTGAAGCTTTCTTT,CSAHVGLDTEAFF
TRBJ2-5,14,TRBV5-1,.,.,TGCGCCAGCAGCTTGAGTCCGGGGGTAGAGACCCAGTACTTC,CASSLSPGVETQYF
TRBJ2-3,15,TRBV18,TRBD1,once,TGTGCCAGCTCACCTCCGGGACAGGACGAGTTTACGCAGTATTTT,CASSPPGQDEFTQYF
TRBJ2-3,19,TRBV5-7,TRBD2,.,TGTGCCAGCAGTTTTACCGGGACTAGCCCCATTACCTTCACAGATACGCAGTATTTT,CASSFTGTSPITFTDTQYF
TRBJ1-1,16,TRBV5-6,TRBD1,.,TGTGCCAGCAGCTTACCCGACAGGGTACGGAACACTGAAGCTTTCTTT,CASSLPDRVRNTEAFF
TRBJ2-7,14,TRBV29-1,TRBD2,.,TGCAGCGTAGTTACTAGCGGACAGACCTACGAGCAGTACTTC,CSVVTSGQTYEQYF
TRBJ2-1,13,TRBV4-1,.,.,TGCGCCAGCAGCCCTGAGCCCTACAATGAGCAGTTCTTC,CASSPEPYNEQFF
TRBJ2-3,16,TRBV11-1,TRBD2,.,TGTGCCAGCAGCTTTTCAACTAGCGCCCGCACAGATACGCAGTATTTT,CASSFSTSARTDTQYF
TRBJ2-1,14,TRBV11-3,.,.,TGTGCCAGCAGCTTAGATACCGTGGCGGTTGAGCAGTTCTTC,CASSLDTVAVEQFF
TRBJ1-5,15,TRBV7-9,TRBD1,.,TGTGCCAGCAGCGCGGGGACAGGGATCCGCCAGCCCCAGCATTTT,CASSAGTGIRQPQHF
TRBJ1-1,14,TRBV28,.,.,TGTGCCAGCAGTTTCTTGGCAAGGAACACTGAAGCTTTCTTT,CASSFLARNTEAFF
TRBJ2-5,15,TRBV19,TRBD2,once,TGTGCCAGTAGTTCTGGACTAGCGGGAGTAGAGACCCAGTACTTC,CASSSGLAGVETQYF
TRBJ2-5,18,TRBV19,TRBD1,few,TGTGCCAGTAGCACATTGACCAAGGGACAGCCTATCCAGGAGACCCAGTACTTC,CASSTLTKGQPIQETQYF
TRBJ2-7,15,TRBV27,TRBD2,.,TGTGCCAGCAGTGCCACTAGCGGAACCACCTACGAGCAGTACTTC,CASSATSGTTYEQYF
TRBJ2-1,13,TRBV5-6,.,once,TGTGCCAGCAGCTCCGACAGTTTCAATGAGCAGTTCTTC,CASSSDSFNEQFF
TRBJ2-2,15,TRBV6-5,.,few,TGTGCCAGCAGTTACTCGACAGGGAACACCGGGGAGCTGTTTTTT,CASSYSTGNTGELFF
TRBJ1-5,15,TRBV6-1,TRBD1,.,TGTGCCAGCGTAGGTGGGACAGATAGCAATCAGCCCCAGCATTTT,CASVGGTDSNQPQHF
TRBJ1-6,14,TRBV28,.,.,TGTGCCAGCATAGGCCAGGGAGGTAATTCACCCCTCCACTTT,CASIGQGGNSPLHF
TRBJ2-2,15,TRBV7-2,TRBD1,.,TGTGCCAGCAGCCTATTGACAGGGACCACCGGGGAGCTGTTTTTT,CASSLLTGTTGELFF
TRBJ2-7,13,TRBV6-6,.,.,TGTGCCAGTAAAGGGGAAGCGGGTTTCGAGCAGTACTTC,CASKGEAGFEQYF
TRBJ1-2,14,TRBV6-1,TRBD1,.,TGTGCCAGCAGGATGGGACAGGGATACTATGGCTACACCTTC,CASRMGQGYYGYTF
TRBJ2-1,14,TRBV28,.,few,TGTGCCAGCAGTTCTGGGGGCCGGGACAATGAGCAGTTCTTC,CASSSGGRDNEQFF
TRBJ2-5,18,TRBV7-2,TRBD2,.,TGTGCCAGCAGCACCCACCCCGGGACTAGCGCTTTCCAAGAGACCCAGTACTTC,CASSTHPGTSAFQETQYF
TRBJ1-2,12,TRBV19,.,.,TGTGCCAGTCGAACAGGGAACTATGGCTACACCTTC,CASRTGNYGYTF
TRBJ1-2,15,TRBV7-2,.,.,TGTGCCAGCAGCTTAGTGGCGGGAGTCGACTATGGCTACACCTTC,CASSLVAGVDYGYTF
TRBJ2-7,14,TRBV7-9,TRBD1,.,TGTGCCAGCAGCCCGGGACAGCCTGTTTACGAGCAGTACTTC,CASSPGQPVYEQYF
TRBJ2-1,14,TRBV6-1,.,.,TGTGCCAGCAGGACGACCCCTAGTGTCAATGAGCAGTTCTTC,CASRTTPSVNEQFF